Presented here are 32 T cell receptor beta chains from one specimen sequenced in a study of blood T cell repertoires in COVID-19. Using immunoSEQ multiplex PCR, the repertoire was profiled, and TCRdb retains in-frame clones only, with some absent. The sample carries around 200,000 clones, around 90% recorded once. Material for sequencing was peripheral blood. The receptors come from a man aged 35-49 years with active or convalescent COVID-19.

The chain carries TRBV29-1 and TRBJ2-1; D perhaps matches TRBD2 (5 bases). Trimming cost V 1 base and J 0 bases, with 16 bases left between them. The CDR3 has 17 amino acids. The germline V gene encodes CDR1 SQVTM and CDR2 ANQGSEA. This CDR3 is CSVEAMRTFSSYNEQFF. The DNA of the CDR3 is TGCAGCGTTGAAGCGATGAGGACTTTTAGCTCCTACAATGAGCAGTTCTTC.

The V gene is TRBV25-1, the J gene TRBJ1-2, with D hard to call. The germline V gene encodes CDR1 MGHDK and CDR2 SYGVNS. The CDR3 extends over 13 amino acids. V shed 5 bases and J shed 7 bases, with 14 bases lying between them. In nucleotides, the CDR3 is TGTGCCAGCAGTCAACTCTCTGAGGTTGGCTACACCTTC. It yields the protein CASSQLSEVGYTF.

The genes are TRBV4-1 and TRBJ1-2; D gene unclear. V was shortened by 1 base and J by 0 bases, with 9 bases between the two germline ends. Germline V gives CDR1 MGHRA, CDR2 YSYEKL. This CDR3 is built from 15 residues. CDR3 residues: CASSQGAATNYGYTF. In DNA form, the CDR3 reads TGCGCCAGCAGCCAAGGTGCTGCTACTAACTATGGCTACACCTTC.

This chain joins TRBV5-5 and TRBJ2-3, with 7 bases fitting TRBD1. CDR1 SGHKS and CDR2 YYEKEE come from the germline V gene (reference sequence). The CDR3 has 15 residues. The V and J ends lost 0 bases and 2 bases, in that order; junction bases with no gene match: 3. The CDR3 coding sequence is TGTGCCAGCAGCTTGGGGGACAGATCCACAGATACGCAGTATTTT. Translated: CASSLGDRSTDTQYF.

The chain combines TRBV5-6 with TRBJ2-1; D uncertain. V was cut by 2 bases and J by 7 bases, with 13 bases left in between. The CDR3 spans 14 residues. Germline CDR1 and CDR2: SGHDT and YYEEEE. CDR3 coding DNA: TGTGCCAGCAGCTTCTGGCAGGATCAAAATGAGCAGTTCTTC. It is translated as CASSFWQDQNEQFF.

This rearrangement joins TRBV4-1 to TRBJ2-1; no definite D call. The CDR3 spans 13 residues. The germline gives CDR1 MGHRA, CDR2 YSYEKL. Trimming took 0 bases from V and 5 from J, leaving 5 bases between them. Written as DNA, the CDR3 is TGCGCCAGCAGCCAAGACCGGGACAATGAGCAGTTCTTC. Translated: CASSQDRDNEQFF.

The J gene is TRBJ2-2, the V gene TRBV5-5; 15 nucleotides match TRBD2. This CDR3 has 19 residues. Per germline, CDR1 SGHKS and CDR2 YYEKEE (reference sequence). Unmatched junction bases numbered 14, after V lost 4 bases and J lost 7 bases. The CDR3 spells CASSRLGWTSGGAGGELFF. CDR3 coding DNA: TGTGCCAGCAGCCGGCTAGGGTGGACTAGCGGGGGGGCCGGCGGGGAGCTGTTTTTT.

This chain uses TRBV9 with TRBJ1-4; 10 positions match TRBD1. The CDR3 is 16 amino acids. The V segment lost 3 bases and the J segment 6 bases; nucleotides outside the gene matches: 8. The germline V gene encodes CDR1 SGDLS and CDR2 YYNGEE. CDR3 region: CASSAPDRGRDEKLFF. CDR3 nucleotide sequence: TGTGCCAGCAGCGCGCCCGACAGGGGGCGGGATGAAAAACTGTTTTTT.

This sequence joins TRBV6-5 and TRBJ1-4; D is ambiguous. The germline V gene has CDR1 MNHEY and CDR2 SVGAGI. The CDR3 extends over 13 amino acids. Deletions cut 5 bases from V and 8 bases from J, with 12 bases between. The CDR3 DNA follows: TGTGCCAGCAGTCCCGGGGAGAGGGAAAAACTGTTTTTT. Protein: CASSPGEREKLFF.

CDR3 nucleotides: TGCGCCAGCAGCCCCGGACAGGGGGACTCCCCGAATCAGCCCCAGCATTTT. The encoded protein is CASSPGQGDSPNQPQHF. The chain links TRBV5-1 to TRBJ1-5; TRBD1 agrees at 10 bases. The CDR3 runs to 17 residues. J lost 4 bases, V lost 4 bases, and 11 bases had no gene match. Germline V gene lookup returns CDR1 SGHRS and CDR2 YFSETQ.

The chain carries TRBV5-8 and TRBJ2-5, with TRBD1 identical over 7 bases. CDR1 SGHTS and CDR2 YDEGEE come from the germline V gene. The CDR3 totals 15 residues. The V and J ends lost 4 bases and 1 base, in that order; junction bases with no gene match: 7. CDR3 nucleotides: TGTGCCAGCAGCCCAGGGGGTTTCGGCCAAGAGACCCAGTACTTC. This sequence encodes CASSPGGFGQETQYF.

The chain is built from TRBV13 and TRBJ2-5, with 10 bases aligning to TRBD2. Germline CDR1 reads PRHDT; CDR2 reads FYEKMQ (reference sequence). The length of the CDR3 is 16 residues. Unmatched junction bases numbered 9, after V lost 4 bases and J lost 4 bases. CDR3 in DNA: TGTGCCAGCAGCTACTCTAGCGGGGGTTGGGGAGAGACCCAGTACTTC. Amino acid sequence: CASSYSSGGWGETQYF.

V usage is TRBV7-2 and J usage is TRBJ1-3; D unresolved. The CDR3 is 13 residues long. V shed 2 bases and J shed 4 bases, with 6 bases lying between them. CDR1 and CDR2 (germline): SGHTA, FQGNSA. CDR3 nucleotides: TGTGCCAGCAGCTTAAGTCAGGGAAACACCATATATTTT. It is translated as CASSLSQGNTIYF.

The CDR3 region is CASSHGQGQPQHF. The CDR3 DNA reads as TGTGCCAGCAGCCACGGACAGGGACAGCCCCAGCATTTT. The J gene is TRBJ1-5, the V gene TRBV6-4, with TRBD1 matching 8 bases. Germline V gives CDR1 MRHNA, CDR2 SNTAGT. The V and J ends lost 6 bases and 7 bases, in that order; junction bases with no gene match: 5. The CDR3 extends over 13 amino acids.

J is TRBJ2-7 and V is TRBV6-5, with D possibly matching TRBD1 (5 bases). V was clipped by 6 bases and J by 9 bases, with 21 bases between them. Germline CDR1 reads MNHEY; CDR2 reads SVGAGI. The length of the CDR3 is 14 residues. This CDR3 is CASSDRLGALGQYF. In DNA form, the CDR3 reads TGTGCCAGCAGCGACAGATTAGGGGCCTTGGGGCAGTACTTC.

This clone is categorized as medium-sized. V gene TRBV7-9 combines with J gene TRBJ2-1; 8 nucleotides align to TRBD2. V was clipped by 1 base and J by 10 bases; unmatched bases: 3. Looked up from germline, CDR1 is SEHNR and CDR2 is FQNEAQ (reference sequence). This CDR3 has 13 residues. The CDR3 reads CASSLEPSGEQFF. The CDR3 DNA sequence: TGTGCCAGCAGCTTAGAGCCTAGCGGGGAGCAGTTCTTC.

The rearrangement uses TRBV25-1 and TRBJ2-2; 12 nucleotides line up with TRBD2. Unmatched junction bases numbered 5, after V lost 6 bases and J lost 3 bases. Germline assignment: CDR1 MGHDK and CDR2 SYGVNS. This CDR3 contains 16 residues. CDR3 nucleotide sequence: TGTGCCAGCAGAACGACTAGCGGGGGATACACCGGGGAGCTGTTTTTT. This encodes CASRTTSGGYTGELFF.

V usage is TRBV7-9 and J usage is TRBJ2-7, with no clear D. Germline CDR1 reads SEHNR; CDR2 reads FQNEAQ (reference sequence). This CDR3 has 13 amino acids. The V end was cut by 3 bases, the J end by 2 bases, with 8 bases between. As DNA, the CDR3 is TGTGCCAGCAGCTTCGACTTTACCTACGAGCAGTACTTC. This gives the protein CASSFDFTYEQYF.

The chain couples TRBV3-1 (or the pseudogene TRBV3-2) to TRBJ2-1; 8 positions match TRBD2. CDR3 length equals 18 residues. Unmatched junction bases numbered 17, after V lost 1 base and J lost 9 bases. Germline V CDR1 and CDR2: LGHDT, YNNKEL (reference sequence). The CDR3 reads CASSQGGFLSGVRGEQFF. The CDR3 coding sequence is TGTGCCAGCAGCCAAGGAGGCTTTCTTAGCGGGGTTCGTGGTGAGCAGTTCTTC.

V is TRBV27 and J is TRBJ1-6; D possibly corresponds to TRBD1 (5 bases). V lost 2 bases and J 10 bases, leaving 12 bases between the germline ends. CDR3 length equals 14 residues. Germline-derived CDR1 and CDR2 are MNHEY and SMNVEV (reference sequence). DNA of the CDR3: TGTGCCAGCAGTTTAGATGGGGCCAGGTCACCCCTCCACTTT. It codes for CASSLDGARSPLHF.

Only a few counts were recorded for this clone. The chain carries TRBV20-1 and TRBJ1-5; 11 bases agree with TRBD1. The V and J ends lost 3 bases and 4 bases, in that order; junction bases with no gene match: 5. The CDR3 is 15 residues long. Germline loops: CDR1 DFQATT, CDR2 SNEGSKA (reference sequence). This CDR3 is CSASGGTGGNQPQHF. Here the CDR3 DNA reads TGCAGTGCTAGTGGTGGGACAGGGGGTAATCAGCCCCAGCATTTT.

The chain combines TRBV19 with TRBJ1-5, with a weak D call TRBD1 (6 bases). V was cut by 5 bases and J by 1 base, with 12 bases left in between. This CDR3 is built from 15 residues. CDR1 is LNHDA and CDR2 is SQIVND in the germline V gene (reference sequence). The CDR3: CASSHQGWSNQPQHF. The CDR3 coding sequence is TGTGCCAGTAGTCATCAGGGGTGGAGCAATCAGCCCCAGCATTTT. The full variable domain, its missing parts supplied by reference TRBV19 and TRBJ1-5, is DGGITQSPKYLFRKEGQNVTLSCEQNLNHDAMYWYRQDPGQGLRLIYYSQIVNDFQKGDIAEGYSVSREKKESFPLTVTSAQKNPTAFYLCASSHQGWSNQPQHFGDGTRLSIL.

CDR3 region: CASSLDGRGNSQPQHF. The CDR3 DNA reads TGTGCCAGCAGCTTAGATGGCAGGGGAAATAGTCAGCCCCAGCATTTT. This chain joins TRBV7-9 and TRBJ1-5; TRBD1 is a possible D gene (6 bases). CDR3 length: 16 amino acids. Trimming cost V 1 base and J 6 bases, with 16 bases left between them. The germline V gene encodes CDR1 SEHNR and CDR2 FQNEAQ (reference sequence). Full variable domain (remainder filled in from reference TRBV7-9 and TRBJ1-5): DTGVSQNPRHKITKRGQNVTFRCDPISEHNRLYWYRQTLGQGPEFLTYFQNEAQLEKSRLLSDRFSAERPKGSFSTLEIQRTEQGDSAMYLCASSLDGRGNSQPQHFGDGTRLSIL.

The genes are TRBV19 and TRBJ2-1, with a tentative D call TRBD2 (7 bases). The CDR3 loop spans 14 amino acids. The V end lost 4 bases, the J end lost 7 bases, and 14 bases lay between the germline ends. Germline values: CDR1 LNHDA, CDR2 SQIVND (reference sequence). The CDR3 is CASSNGGRVNEQFF. DNA of the CDR3: TGTGCCAGTAGTAACGGGGGGCGGGTGAATGAGCAGTTCTTC.

The rearrangement joins TRBV10-2 to TRBJ2-7, with D perhaps matching TRBD1 (9 bases). There are 15 residues in the CDR3. Trimming removed 2 bases at V and 7 bases at J, with 18 bases between. Germline loops: CDR1 WSHSY, CDR2 SAAADI. The CDR3 region has the DNA TGCGCCAGCAGTGAGCCGGGACAGGGACTAGTTGAGCAGTACTTC. This sequence encodes CASSEPGQGLVEQYF.

The V call is TRBV9, the J call TRBJ2-2; D possibly corresponds to TRBD1 (6 bases). The length of the CDR3 is 15 residues. Germline V gene sequence: CDR1 SGDLS, CDR2 YYNGEE. Trimming removed 0 bases at V and 5 bases at J, with 11 bases between. This CDR3 reads CASSVDRDGTGELFF. The CDR3 region has the DNA TGTGCCAGCAGCGTAGACAGGGACGGGACCGGGGAGCTGTTTTTT.

This clone appeared a few times. The chain uses TRBV6-4 and TRBJ1-2; the D is unclear. The germline V gene encodes CDR1 MRHNA and CDR2 SNTAGT. Trimming cost V 4 bases and J 8 bases, with 20 bases left between them. This CDR3 contains 15 residues. This chain's CDR3 is CASSAEGRASGGYTF. As DNA, the CDR3 is TGTGCCAGCAGTGCAGAGGGCCGGGCGTCCGGAGGCTACACCTTC.

The chain is built from TRBV12-3 or TRBV12-4 and TRBJ1-2; 7 bases align to TRBD1. The CDR3 spans 12 residues. V was clipped by 4 bases and J by 7 bases; unmatched bases: 3. Here the CDR3 DNA reads TGTGCCAGCAGTTCAGGGGGGATTGGCTACACCTTC. Translating gives CASSSGGIGYTF.

The chain has TRBV29-1 and TRBJ2-7, with D possibly TRBD1 on 6 matching bases. The germline CDR1 and CDR2 sequences are SQVTM and ANQGSEA. The CDR3 spans 13 residues. Trimming removed 8 bases at V and 0 bases at J, with 14 bases between. In nucleotides, the CDR3 is TGCAGCTCTCAAGGGGGATTCTCCTACGAGCAGTACTTC. Translation gives CSSQGGFSYEQYF.

The V and J genes are TRBV10-3 and TRBJ2-7; D is unresolved. Germline V gene sequence: CDR1 ENHRY, CDR2 SYGVKD. The germline V and J ends were trimmed by 0 bases and 6 bases, with 6 bases remaining between them. There are 12 residues in the CDR3. CDR3 residues: CAISESLSEQYF. For the CDR3, the DNA is TGTGCCATCAGTGAGTCCCTCTCCGAGCAGTACTTC.

This clone was counted once. V gene TRBV7-2 combines with J gene TRBJ2-1, with D perhaps TRBD2 (6 bases). V gave up 3 bases and J gave up 7 bases, with 16 bases separating them. Looked up from germline, CDR1 is SGHTA and CDR2 is FQGNSA. This CDR3 spans 15 amino acids. The CDR3 nucleotides are TGTGCCAGCAGCTTGTTCGAGTTGGGAGGAAATGAGCAGTTCTTC. Translating it yields CASSLFELGGNEQFF.

The chain joins TRBV7-2 to TRBJ1-3; D is unclear. The germline V gene has CDR1 SGHTA and CDR2 FQGNSA. This CDR3 region has 15 residues. V was cut by 4 bases and J by 0 bases, with 10 bases left in between. The CDR3 reads CASSSQASSGNTIYF. Written as DNA, the CDR3 is TGTGCCAGCAGCTCCCAAGCGAGCTCTGGAAACACCATATATTTT.